Listed below are T cell receptor beta chains from one sample, sequenced in a study of lung T cells in sarcoidosis with Löfgren's syndrome. TCRdb ran MiXCR on the reads and lists one entry per CDR3 protein. There are over 2,000 distinct CDR3 sequences in the sample; 15% to 25% occur only once, and roughly 13% lies in the top ten. Source material: CD4+ T cells from bronchoalveolar lavage. The receptors were sampled from a human donor with sarcoidosis (Löfgren's syndrome or another form), or a control subject (not recorded which). Each CDR3 is given with its conserved first and last residue. D genes are given only for firm matches. Only some rows state a clone size, as once, few, many or a class for expanded clones.

clone_size	v_call	d_call	j_call	cdr3_aa	cdr3_nt
medium-sized	TRBV7-6	-	TRBJ2-5	CASSPLLQETQYF	TGTGCCAGCAGCCCTCTCCTCCAAGAGACCCAGTACTTC
-	TRBV15	-	TRBJ2-1	CATSRDSGRETYGQFF	TGTGCCACCAGCAGAGATTCAGGACGGGAGACGTATGGGCAGTTCTTC
medium-sized	TRBV18	TRBD1	TRBJ1-5	CASSPPNIGQGNQPQHF	TGTGCCAGCTCACCACCAAACATCGGACAGGGGAATCAGCCCCAGCATTTT
-	TRBV7-3	-	TRBJ1-1	CAGSSSQSSTEAFF	TGTGCCGGCAGCTCAAGTCAGTCGAGCACTGAAGCTTTCTTT
-	TRBV10-3	-	TRBJ1-2	CAICLDNRYGYTF	TGTGCCATCTGCTTGGATAACCGCTATGGCTACACCTTC
large	TRBV28	TRBD1	TRBJ1-1	CASSLPQTGDTEAFF	TGTGCCAGCAGTTTACCCCAAACAGGGGACACTGAAGCTTTCTTT
medium-sized	TRBV2	TRBD1	TRBJ2-1	CASSTPGQGNLSSYNEQFF	TGTGCCAGCAGTACTCCGGGACAGGGGAACCTAAGCTCCTACAATGAGCAGTTCTTC
many	TRBV10-3	-	TRBJ1-1	CAISNIPNTEAFF	TGTGCCATCAGCAACATCCCTAACACTGAAGCTTTCTTT
medium-sized	TRBV11-2	TRBD2	TRBJ2-1	CASSNTSGTNYNEQFF	TGTGCCAGCAGCAACACTAGCGGGACGAACTACAATGAGCAGTTCTTC
many	TRBV6-4	TRBD1	TRBJ2-3	CASSVQGARTDTQYF	TGTGCCAGCAGCGTACAGGGGGCTCGGACAGATACGCAGTATTTT
medium-sized	TRBV7-2	-	TRBJ2-5	CASSPRPSDQETQYF	TGTGCCAGCAGCCCCCGCCCCTCAGACCAAGAGACCCAGTACTTC
-	TRBV20-1	-	TRBJ1-5	CSASSGRDSNQPQHF	TGCAGTGCTAGTTCGGGGCGCGACAGCAATCAGCCCCAGCATTTT
medium-sized	TRBV28	TRBD2	TRBJ2-1	CASSPKTSIHEQFF	TGTGCCAGCAGTCCGAAGACTAGCATACATGAGCAGTTCTTC
many	TRBV7-9	-	TRBJ2-7	CASSLGGLIYEQYF	TGTGCCAGCAGCTTAGGGGGGCTAATCTACGAGCAGTACTTC
medium-sized	TRBV7-6	TRBD2	TRBJ2-1	CASSAGLAGSYNEQFF	TGTGCCAGCAGCGCGGGACTAGCGGGGTCCTACAATGAGCAGTTCTTC
medium-sized	TRBV27	TRBD1	TRBJ2-7	CASRRQGVNEQYF	TGTGCCAGCCGAAGACAGGGGGTCAACGAGCAGTACTTC
medium-sized	TRBV6-1	-	TRBJ1-2	CASSSRRYGYTF	TGTGCCAGCAGTTCAAGGCGCTATGGCTACACCTTC
medium-sized	TRBV6-1	TRBD1	TRBJ1-2	CASSWDRVELGGYTF	TGTGCCAGCAGCTGGGACAGGGTAGAATTGGGTGGCTACACCTTC
-	TRBV18	TRBD1	TRBJ1-5	CASLPPNIGQGNQPQHF	TGTGCCAGCTTACCACCAAACATCGGACAGGGGAATCAGCCTCAGCATTTT
medium-sized	TRBV7-2	TRBD1	TRBJ2-4	CASRPDRGRDIQYF	TGTGCCAGCAGACCCGACAGGGGTCGGGACATTCAGTACTTC
-	TRBV6-5	-	TRBJ1-2	CASSPRRHGYTF	TGTGCCAGCAGCCCAAGGCGCCATGGCTACACCTTC
medium-sized	TRBV20-1	TRBD1	TRBJ1-1	CSARTGGVRNTEAFF	TGCAGTGCTAGGACAGGGGGCGTGAGAAACACTGAAGCTTTCTTT
medium-sized	TRBV7-9	-	TRBJ1-1	CASSFVEANTEAFF	TGTGCCAGCAGCTTTGTTGAAGCCAACACTGAAGCTTTCTTT
many	TRBV3-1	TRBD1	TRBJ2-5	CASSHYPGQQETQYF	TGTGCCAGCAGCCATTACCCGGGACAGCAAGAGACCCAGTACTTC
many	TRBV29-1	-	TRBJ2-2	CSVVGTGELFF	TGCAGCGTCGTAGGCACCGGGGAGCTGTTTTTT
many	TRBV6-4	TRBD1	TRBJ2-3	CASSLQGNTDTQYF	TGTGCCAGCAGTTTACAGGGGAACACAGATACGCAGTATTTT
medium-sized	TRBV28	-	TRBJ2-7	CASRRRTISYEQYF	TGTGCCAGCAGGAGACGCACCATATCCTACGAGCAGTACTTC
-	TRBV7-2	TRBD1	TRBJ1-2	CASGRDRGRSYAF	TGTGCCAGCGGCCGCGACAGGGGTAGAAGCTACGCCTTC
medium-sized	TRBV6-5	TRBD2	TRBJ2-1	CASSYWTSGDPNEQFF	TGTGCCAGCAGTTACTGGACTAGCGGGGATCCCAATGAGCAGTTCTTC
-	TRBV5-6	-	TRBJ2-2	CASSLDTGTSTGELFF	TGTGCCAGCAGCTTGGACACAGGGACGAGCACCGGGGAGCTGTTTTTT
medium-sized	TRBV7-2	TRBD2	TRBJ2-5	CASSFVGGGREETQYF	TGTGCCAGCAGCTTCGTCGGGGGGGGCCGCGAGGAGACCCAGTACTTC
many	TRBV9	-	TRBJ2-3	CASSVAQRGDTQYF	TGTGCCAGCAGCGTAGCCCAAAGAGGAGATACGCAGTATTTT
many	TRBV10-3	-	TRBJ1-5	CAISQSRDQPQHF	TGTGCCATCAGTCAGTCAAGAGATCAGCCCCAGCATTTT
once	TRBV7-9	-	TRBJ2-5	CASSSAGTNFKTKCF	TGTGCCAGCAGCTCAGCGGGGACAAATTTTAAGACCAAGTGCTTC
medium-sized	TRBV24-1	-	TRBJ2-5	CATSDVETQYF	TGTGCCACCAGTGACGTGGAGACCCAGTACTTC
medium-sized	TRBV2	TRBD1	TRBJ1-6	CASVKTGTGESPLHF	TGTGCCAGCGTAAAAACCGGGACAGGGGAATCACCCCTCCACTTT
medium-sized	TRBV15	TRBD2	TRBJ2-3	CATRSSSGVTDTQYF	TGTGCCACCAGATCCTCTAGCGGGGTCACAGATACGCAGTATTTT
medium-sized	TRBV5-1	-	TRBJ2-4	CASSSEDRNIQYF	TGCGCCAGCAGCTCCGAGGACAGAAACATTCAGTACTTC
many	TRBV12-3/TRBV12-4	-	TRBJ2-5	CASSDAGTPVETQYF	TGTGCCAGCAGCGACGCAGGGACACCGGTTGAGACCCAGTACTTC
medium-sized	TRBV10-3	-	TRBJ2-1	CAISETRSTGADEQFF	TGTGCCATCAGTGAGACTCGTTCTACAGGAGCGGACGAGCAGTTCTTC
medium-sized	TRBV5-1	-	TRBJ1-1	CASSPGTAEITEAFF	TGCGCCAGCAGCCCCGGGACGGCGGAGATCACTGAAGCTTTCTTT
large	TRBV7-2	-	TRBJ1-1	CASSLVGGLGTEAFF	TGTGCCAGCAGCTTAGTCGGGGGGCTCGGCACTGAAGCTTTCTTT
many	TRBV10-2	TRBD2	TRBJ2-7	CASSEWGTSGSYEQYF	TGCGCCAGCAGTGAGTGGGGGACTAGCGGGAGTTACGAGCAGTACTTC
-	TRBV6-2/TRBV6-3	TRBD2	TRBJ2-1	CASSYRSSGILEQFF	TGTGCCAGCAGTTATAGGTCTAGCGGGATCTTGGAGCAGTTCTTC
many	TRBV3-1	-	TRBJ1-1	CASSQWGSGNTEAFF	TGTGCCAGCAGCCAATGGGGATCCGGGAACACTGAAGCTTTCTTT
medium-sized	TRBV12-3/TRBV12-4	-	TRBJ2-2	CASSYLDSAGELFF	TGTGCCAGCAGTTACCTGGACAGTGCCGGGGAGCTGTTTTTT
medium-sized	TRBV18	-	TRBJ1-4	CASSPGVLNEKLFF	TGTGCCAGCTCACCAGGCGTACTAAATGAAAAACTGTTTTTT
many	TRBV24-1	-	TRBJ2-6	CATSSGANVLTF	TGTGCCACCAGTTCTGGGGCCAACGTCCTGACTTTC
many	TRBV11-2	TRBD1	TRBJ1-3	CASSPLPGTAGNTIYF	TGTGCCAGCAGCCCCTTACCCGGGACAGCCGGAAACACCATATATTTT
many	TRBV12-3/TRBV12-4	-	TRBJ1-1	CASSLPPTEAFF	TGTGCCAGCAGTTTACCTCCCACTGAAGCTTTCTTT
medium-sized	TRBV11-2	-	TRBJ1-6	CASSESAAYNSPLHF	TGTGCCAGCAGCGAATCGGCCGCCTATAATTCACCCCTCCACTTT
medium-sized	TRBV3-1	-	TRBJ1-2	CASSQGLRDYGYTF	TGTGCCAGCAGCCAAGGGCTTCGAGACTATGGCTACACCTTC
large	TRBV20-1	-	TRBJ1-3	CSARDLGGNTIYF	TGCAGTGCTAGAGATCTGGGTGGAAACACCATATATTTT
medium-sized	TRBV2	TRBD2	TRBJ2-3	CASSLAGTDTQYF	TGTGCCAGCAGCCTAGCGGGCACAGATACGCAGTATTTT
medium-sized	TRBV7-3	-	TRBJ2-3	CASIEGLDLTDTQYF	TGTGCCAGCATCGAAGGACTCGACCTCACAGATACGCAGTATTTT